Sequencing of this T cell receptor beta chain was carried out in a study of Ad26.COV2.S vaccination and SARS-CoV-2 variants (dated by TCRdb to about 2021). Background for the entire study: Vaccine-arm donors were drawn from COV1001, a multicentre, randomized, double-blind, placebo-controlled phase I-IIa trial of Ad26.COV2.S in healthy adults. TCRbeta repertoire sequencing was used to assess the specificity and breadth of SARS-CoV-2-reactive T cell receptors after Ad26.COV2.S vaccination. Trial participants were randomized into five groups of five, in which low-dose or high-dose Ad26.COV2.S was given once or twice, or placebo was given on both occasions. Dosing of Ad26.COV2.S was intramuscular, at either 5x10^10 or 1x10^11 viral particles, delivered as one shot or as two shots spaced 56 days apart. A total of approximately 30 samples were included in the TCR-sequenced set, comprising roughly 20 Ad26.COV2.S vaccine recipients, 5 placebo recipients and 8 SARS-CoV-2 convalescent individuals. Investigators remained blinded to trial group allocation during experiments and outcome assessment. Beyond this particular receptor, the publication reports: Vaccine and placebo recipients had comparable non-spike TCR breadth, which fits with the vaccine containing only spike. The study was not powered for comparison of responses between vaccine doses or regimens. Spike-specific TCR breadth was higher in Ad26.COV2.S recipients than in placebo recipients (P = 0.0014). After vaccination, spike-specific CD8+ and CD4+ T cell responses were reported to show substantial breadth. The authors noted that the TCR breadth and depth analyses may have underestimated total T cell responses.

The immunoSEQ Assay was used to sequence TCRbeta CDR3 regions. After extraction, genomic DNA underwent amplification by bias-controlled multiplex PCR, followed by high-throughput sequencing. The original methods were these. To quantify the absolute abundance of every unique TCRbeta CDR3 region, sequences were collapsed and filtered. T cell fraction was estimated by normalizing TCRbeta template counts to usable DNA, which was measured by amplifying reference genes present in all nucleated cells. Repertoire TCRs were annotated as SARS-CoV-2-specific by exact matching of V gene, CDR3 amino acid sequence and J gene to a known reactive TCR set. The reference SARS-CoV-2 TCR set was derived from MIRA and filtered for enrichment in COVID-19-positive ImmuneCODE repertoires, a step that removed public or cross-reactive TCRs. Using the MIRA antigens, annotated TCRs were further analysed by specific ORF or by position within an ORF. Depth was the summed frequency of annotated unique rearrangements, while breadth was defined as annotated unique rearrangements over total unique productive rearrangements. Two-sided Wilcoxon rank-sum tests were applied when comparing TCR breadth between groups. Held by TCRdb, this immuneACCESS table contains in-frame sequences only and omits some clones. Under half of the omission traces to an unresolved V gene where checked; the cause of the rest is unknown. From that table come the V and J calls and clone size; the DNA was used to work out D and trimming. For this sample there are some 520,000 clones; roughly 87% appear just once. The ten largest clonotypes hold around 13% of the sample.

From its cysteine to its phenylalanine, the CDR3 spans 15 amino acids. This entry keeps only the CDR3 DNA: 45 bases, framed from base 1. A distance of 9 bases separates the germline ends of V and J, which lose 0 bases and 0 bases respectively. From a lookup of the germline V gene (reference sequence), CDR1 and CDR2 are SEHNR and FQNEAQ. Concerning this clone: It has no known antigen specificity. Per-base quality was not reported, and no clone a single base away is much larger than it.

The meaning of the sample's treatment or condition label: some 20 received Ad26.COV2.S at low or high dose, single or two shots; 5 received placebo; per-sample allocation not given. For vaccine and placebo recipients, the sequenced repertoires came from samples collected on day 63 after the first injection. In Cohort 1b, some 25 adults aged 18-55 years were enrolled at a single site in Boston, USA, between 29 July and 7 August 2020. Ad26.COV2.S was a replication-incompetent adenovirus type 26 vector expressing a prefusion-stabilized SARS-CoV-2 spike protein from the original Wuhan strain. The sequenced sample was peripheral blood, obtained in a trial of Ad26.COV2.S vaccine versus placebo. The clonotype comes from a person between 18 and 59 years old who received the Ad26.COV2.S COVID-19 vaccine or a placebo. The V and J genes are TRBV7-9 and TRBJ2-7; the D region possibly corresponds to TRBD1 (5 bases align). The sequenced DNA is TGTGCCAGCAGCTTAGCGGGGCGAAGCTCCTACGAGCAGTACTTC. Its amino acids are CASSLAGRSSYEQYF.